This T cell receptor beta chain was captured in a study of identifying expanded T cells in peripheral blood. The sample holds a few counts of this clone. Assay: immunoSEQ multiplex PCR; the TCRdb copy retains only in-frame clones and omits some. The table shows around 130,000 clones, with 75% to 90% occurring only once. The germline V gene encodes CDR1 LNHDA and CDR2 SQIVND (reference sequence). This CDR3 has 13 residues. Trimming removed 1 base from V and 11 bases from J, with 11 bases in between. The TCR was taken from a person aged 18 to 70 in good health. The sample consisted of blood. This chain links TRBV19 with TRBJ1-4; D remains unclear. The chain's CDR3 is CASSIGATGKLFF. As DNA, the CDR3 is TGTGCCAGTAGTATAGGCGCCACTGGTAAACTGTTTTTT.